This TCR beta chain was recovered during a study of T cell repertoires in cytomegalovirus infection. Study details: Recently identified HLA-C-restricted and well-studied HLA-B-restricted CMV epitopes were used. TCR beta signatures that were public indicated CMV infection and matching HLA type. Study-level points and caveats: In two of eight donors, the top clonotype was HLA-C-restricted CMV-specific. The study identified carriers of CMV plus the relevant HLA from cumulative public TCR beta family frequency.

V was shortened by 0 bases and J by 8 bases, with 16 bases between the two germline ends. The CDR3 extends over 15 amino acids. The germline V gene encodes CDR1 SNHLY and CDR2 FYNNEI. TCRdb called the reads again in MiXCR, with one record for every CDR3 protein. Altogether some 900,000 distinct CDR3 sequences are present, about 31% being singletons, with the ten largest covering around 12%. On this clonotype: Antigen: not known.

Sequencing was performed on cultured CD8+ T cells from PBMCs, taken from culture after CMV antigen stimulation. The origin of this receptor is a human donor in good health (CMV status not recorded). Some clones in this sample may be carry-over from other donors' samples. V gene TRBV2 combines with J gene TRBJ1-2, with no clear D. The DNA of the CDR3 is TGTGCCAGCAGTGAAGCAATGTTGGCGTCTGGCGGCTACACCTTC. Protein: CASSEAMLASGGYTF.